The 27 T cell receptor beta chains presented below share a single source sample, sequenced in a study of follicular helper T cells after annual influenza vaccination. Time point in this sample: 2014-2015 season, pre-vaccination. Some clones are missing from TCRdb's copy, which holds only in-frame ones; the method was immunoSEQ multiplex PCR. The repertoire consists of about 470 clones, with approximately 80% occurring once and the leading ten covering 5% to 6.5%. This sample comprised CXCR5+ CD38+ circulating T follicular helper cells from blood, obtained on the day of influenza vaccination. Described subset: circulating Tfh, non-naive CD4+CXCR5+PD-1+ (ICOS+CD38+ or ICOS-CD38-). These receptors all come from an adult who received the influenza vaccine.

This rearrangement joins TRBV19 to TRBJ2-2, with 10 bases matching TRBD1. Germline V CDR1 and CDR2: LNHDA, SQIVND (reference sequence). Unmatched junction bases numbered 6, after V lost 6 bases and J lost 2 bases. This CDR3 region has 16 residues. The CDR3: CASSRDRGTNTGELFF. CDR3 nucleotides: TGTGCCAGTAGCCGGGACAGGGGAACTAACACCGGGGAGCTGTTTTTT.

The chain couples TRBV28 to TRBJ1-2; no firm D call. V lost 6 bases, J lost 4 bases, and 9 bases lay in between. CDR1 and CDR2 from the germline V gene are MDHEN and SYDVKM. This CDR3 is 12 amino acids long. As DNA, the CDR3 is TGTGCCAGCAGCACCCGAACCTATGGCTACACCTTC. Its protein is CASSTRTYGYTF.

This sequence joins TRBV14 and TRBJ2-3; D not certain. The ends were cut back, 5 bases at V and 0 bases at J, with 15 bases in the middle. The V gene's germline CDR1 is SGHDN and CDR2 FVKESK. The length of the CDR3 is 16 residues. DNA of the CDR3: TGTGCCAGCAGCGAACGCAGGCTGGCTAGCACAGATACGCAGTATTTT. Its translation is CASSERRLASTDTQYF. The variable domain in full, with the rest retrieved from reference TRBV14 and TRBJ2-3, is EAGVTQFPSHSVIEKGQTVTLRCDPISGHDNLYWYRRVMGKEIKFLLHFVKESKQDESGMPNNRFLAERTGGTYSTLKVQPAELEDSGVYFCASSERRLASTDTQYFGPGTRLTVL.

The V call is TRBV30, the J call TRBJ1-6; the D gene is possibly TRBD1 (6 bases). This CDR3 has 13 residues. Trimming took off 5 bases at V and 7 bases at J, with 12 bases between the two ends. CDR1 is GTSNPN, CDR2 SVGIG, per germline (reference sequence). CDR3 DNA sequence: TGTGCCTGGGCCGGGACAAACAATTCACCCCTCCACTTT. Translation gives CAWAGTNNSPLHF.

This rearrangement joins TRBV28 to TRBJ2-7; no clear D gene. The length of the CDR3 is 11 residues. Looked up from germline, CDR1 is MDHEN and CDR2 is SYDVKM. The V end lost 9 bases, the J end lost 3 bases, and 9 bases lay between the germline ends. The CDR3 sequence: CASGRFYEQYF. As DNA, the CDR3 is TGTGCCAGTGGAAGGTTCTACGAGCAGTACTTC.

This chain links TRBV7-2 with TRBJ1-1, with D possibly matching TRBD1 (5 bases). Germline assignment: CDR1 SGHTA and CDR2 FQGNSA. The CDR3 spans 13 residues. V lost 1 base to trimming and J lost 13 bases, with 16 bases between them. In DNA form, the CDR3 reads TGTGCCAGCAGCTTAGAAAGGGACTCTAGGGATTTCTTT. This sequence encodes CASSLERDSRDFF. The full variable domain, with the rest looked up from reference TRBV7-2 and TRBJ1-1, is GAGVSQSPSNKVTEKGKDVELRCDPISGHTALYWYRQSLGQGLEFLIYFQGNSAPDKSGLPSDRFSAERTGGSVSTLTIQRTQQEDSAVYLCASSLERDSRDFFGQGTRLTVV.

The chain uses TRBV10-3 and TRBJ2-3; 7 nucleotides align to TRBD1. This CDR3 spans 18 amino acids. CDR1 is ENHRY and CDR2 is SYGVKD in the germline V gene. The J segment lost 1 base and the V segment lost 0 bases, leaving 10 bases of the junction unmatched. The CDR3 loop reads CAISESTQGTERTDTQYF. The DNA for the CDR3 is TGTGCCATCAGTGAGTCGACTCAAGGGACAGAACGCACAGATACGCAGTATTTT.

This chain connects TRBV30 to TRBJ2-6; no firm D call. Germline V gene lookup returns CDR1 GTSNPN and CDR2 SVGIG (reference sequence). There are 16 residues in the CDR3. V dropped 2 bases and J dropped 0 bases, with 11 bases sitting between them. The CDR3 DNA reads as TGTGCCTGGAGTATCCCACGGGCCTCTGGGGCCAACGTCCTGACTTTC. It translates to CAWSIPRASGANVLTF.

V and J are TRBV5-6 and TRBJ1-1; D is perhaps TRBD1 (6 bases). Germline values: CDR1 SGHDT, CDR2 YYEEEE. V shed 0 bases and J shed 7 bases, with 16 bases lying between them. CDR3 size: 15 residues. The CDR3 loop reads CASSLVFTGSSEAFF. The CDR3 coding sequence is TGTGCCAGCAGCTTGGTTTTCACAGGGTCAAGTGAAGCTTTCTTT.

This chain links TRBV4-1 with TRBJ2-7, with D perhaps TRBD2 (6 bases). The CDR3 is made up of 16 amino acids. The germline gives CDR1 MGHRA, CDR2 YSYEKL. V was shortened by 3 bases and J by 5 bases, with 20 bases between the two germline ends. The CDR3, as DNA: TGCGCCAGCAGCCAGGCGGGACCCCGTTTCACAAACGAGCAGTACTTC. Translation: CASSQAGPRFTNEQYF.

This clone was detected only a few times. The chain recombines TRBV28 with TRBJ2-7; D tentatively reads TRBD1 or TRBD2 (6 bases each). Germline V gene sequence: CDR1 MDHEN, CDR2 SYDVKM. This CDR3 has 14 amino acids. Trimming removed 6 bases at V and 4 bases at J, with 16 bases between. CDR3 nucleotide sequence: TGTGCCAGCAGCCCATCCGGGGGCGCATACGAGCAGTACTTC. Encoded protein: CASSPSGGAYEQYF.

The CDR3 DNA reads as TGTGCCAGCAGTCGTCCCGGGACGGGGAACACCGGGGAGCTGTTTTTT. Amino acid sequence: CASSRPGTGNTGELFF. The chain combines TRBV28 with TRBJ2-2, with D perhaps assigned TRBD1 or TRBD2 (5 bases each). V was trimmed by 5 bases and J by 1 base, leaving 14 bases between them. Germline V gene sequence: CDR1 MDHEN, CDR2 SYDVKM. The length of the CDR3 is 16 residues.

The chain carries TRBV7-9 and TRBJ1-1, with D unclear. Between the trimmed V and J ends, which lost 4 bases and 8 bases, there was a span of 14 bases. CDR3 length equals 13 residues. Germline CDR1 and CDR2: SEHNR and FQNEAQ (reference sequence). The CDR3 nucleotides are TGTGCCAGCAGCTCAGACCTGGCTTCCGAAGCTTTCTTT. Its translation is CASSSDLASEAFF.

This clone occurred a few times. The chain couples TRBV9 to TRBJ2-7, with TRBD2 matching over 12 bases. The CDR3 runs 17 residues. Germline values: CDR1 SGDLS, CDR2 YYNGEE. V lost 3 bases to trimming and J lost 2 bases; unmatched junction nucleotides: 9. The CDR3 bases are TGTGCCAGCAGCGCCGCCCCCTCTAGCGGGGGGGCCTACGAGCAGTACTTC. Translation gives CASSAAPSSGGAYEQYF.

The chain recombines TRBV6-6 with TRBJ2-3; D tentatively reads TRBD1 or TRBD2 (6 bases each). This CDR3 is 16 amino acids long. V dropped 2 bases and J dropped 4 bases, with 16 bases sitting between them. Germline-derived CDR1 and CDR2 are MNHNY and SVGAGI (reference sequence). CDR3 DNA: TGTGCCAGCAGTTACGATCAGGCCGGGGGCCCAGATACGCAGTATTTT. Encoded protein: CASSYDQAGGPDTQYF.

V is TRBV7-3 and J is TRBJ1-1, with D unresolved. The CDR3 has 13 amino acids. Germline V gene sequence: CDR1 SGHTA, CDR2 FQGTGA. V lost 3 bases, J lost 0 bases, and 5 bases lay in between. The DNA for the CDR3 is TGTGCCAGCAGCTTTGGTATGAACACTGAAGCTTTCTTT. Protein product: CASSFGMNTEAFF.

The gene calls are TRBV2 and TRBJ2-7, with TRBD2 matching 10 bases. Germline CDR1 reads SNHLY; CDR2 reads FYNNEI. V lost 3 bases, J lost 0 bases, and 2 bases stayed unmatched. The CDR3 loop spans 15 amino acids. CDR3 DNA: TGTGCCAGCAGTGACAGCGGGGGGGTCTCCTACGAGCAGTACTTC. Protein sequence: CASSDSGGVSYEQYF.

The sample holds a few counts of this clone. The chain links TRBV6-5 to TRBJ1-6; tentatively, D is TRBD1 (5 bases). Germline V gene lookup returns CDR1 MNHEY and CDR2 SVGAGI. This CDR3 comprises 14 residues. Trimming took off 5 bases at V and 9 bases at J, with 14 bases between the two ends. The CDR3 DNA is TGTGCCAGCAGTAAGACAAGGGGAGGTTCACCCCTCCACTTT. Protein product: CASSKTRGGSPLHF.

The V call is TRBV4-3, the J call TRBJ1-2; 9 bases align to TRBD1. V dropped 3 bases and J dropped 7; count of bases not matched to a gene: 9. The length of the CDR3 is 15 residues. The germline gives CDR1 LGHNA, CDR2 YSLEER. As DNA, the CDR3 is TGCGCCAGCAGCCATCCGGGACAGGGTGCGTCTGGCTACACCTTC. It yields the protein CASSHPGQGASGYTF.

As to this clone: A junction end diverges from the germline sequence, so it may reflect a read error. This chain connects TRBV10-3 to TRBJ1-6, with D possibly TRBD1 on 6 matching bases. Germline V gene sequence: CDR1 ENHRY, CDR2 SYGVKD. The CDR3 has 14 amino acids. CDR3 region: CAIREWGANSPLHF. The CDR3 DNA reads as TGTGCCATCAGGGAGTGGGGGGCGAATTCACCCCTCCACTTT.

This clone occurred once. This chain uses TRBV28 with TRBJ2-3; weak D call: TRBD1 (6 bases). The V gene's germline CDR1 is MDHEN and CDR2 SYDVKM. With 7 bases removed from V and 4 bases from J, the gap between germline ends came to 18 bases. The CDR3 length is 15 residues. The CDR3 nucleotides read TGTGCCAGCACCGCGTCGACAGGAGCCCCAGATACGCAGTATTTT. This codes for CASTASTGAPDTQYF.

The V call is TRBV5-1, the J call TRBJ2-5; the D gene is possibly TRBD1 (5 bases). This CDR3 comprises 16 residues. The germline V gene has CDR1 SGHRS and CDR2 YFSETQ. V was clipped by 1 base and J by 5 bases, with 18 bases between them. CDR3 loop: CASSLSAGLSGETQYF. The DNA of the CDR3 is TGCGCCAGCAGCTTGTCTGCAGGGCTAAGTGGTGAGACCCAGTACTTC.

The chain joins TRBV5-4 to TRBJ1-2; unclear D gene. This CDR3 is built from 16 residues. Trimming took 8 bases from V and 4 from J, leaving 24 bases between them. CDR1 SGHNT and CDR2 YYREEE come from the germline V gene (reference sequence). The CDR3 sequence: CARLSTYQEKTYGYTF. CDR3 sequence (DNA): TGTGCCAGATTAAGCACGTACCAGGAAAAGACCTATGGCTACACCTTC.

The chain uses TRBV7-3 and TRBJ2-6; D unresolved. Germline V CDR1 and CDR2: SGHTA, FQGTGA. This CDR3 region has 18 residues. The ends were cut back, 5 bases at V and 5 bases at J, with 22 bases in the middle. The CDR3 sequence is CASSENETLQSRANVLTF. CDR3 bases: TGTGCCAGCAGCGAGAATGAGACGCTACAAAGTCGGGCCAACGTCCTGACTTTC.

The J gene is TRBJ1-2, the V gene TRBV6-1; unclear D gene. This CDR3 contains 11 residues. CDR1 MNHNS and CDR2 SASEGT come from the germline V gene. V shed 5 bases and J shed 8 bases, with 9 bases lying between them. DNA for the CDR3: TGTGCCAGCAGTTCCGGGCCCGGCTACACCTTC. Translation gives CASSSGPGYTF.

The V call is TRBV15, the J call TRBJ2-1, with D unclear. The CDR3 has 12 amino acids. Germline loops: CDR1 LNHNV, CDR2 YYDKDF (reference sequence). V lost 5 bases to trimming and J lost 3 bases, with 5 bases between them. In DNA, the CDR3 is TGTGCCACCAGCGCAAGCTACAATGAGCAGTTCTTC. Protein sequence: CATSASYNEQFF.

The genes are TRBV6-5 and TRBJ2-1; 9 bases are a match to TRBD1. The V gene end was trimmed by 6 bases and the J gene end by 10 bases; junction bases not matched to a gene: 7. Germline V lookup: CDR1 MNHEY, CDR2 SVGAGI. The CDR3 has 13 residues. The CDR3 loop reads CASRGQGRDEQFF. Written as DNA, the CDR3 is TGTGCCAGCAGGGGACAGGGTCGGGACGAGCAGTTCTTC.